The entry that follows covers one T cell receptor beta chain sequence. Its antigen is currently not known. The sample holds no much larger clone one base away, and base qualities are not on file. These data belong to a study of OX40 agonist ivuxolimab in advanced cancers. Notes on the research overall: Ivuxolimab was a fully human IgG2 agonistic monoclonal antibody targeting the costimulatory receptor OX40 (CD134). In the dose-escalation cohort, approximately 82% of patients were male, and the mean age was approximately 55 years, with a range of about 23 to 90. The paper reports the monotherapy dose-escalation portion (N = 52 patients) of the phase I ivuxolimab trial. Of the roughly 53 patients in dose escalation, around 20 had hepatocellular carcinoma, some 15 had melanoma, 9 had renal cell carcinoma and 9 had head and neck cancer. Peripheral TCRbeta sequencing was intended to test whether TCR sequence diversity was altered and clonal T-cell expansion was caused by ivuxolimab. Prior anti-PD-1, anti-PD-L1 or anti-CTLA-4 therapy was permitted, and approximately 40% of dose-escalation patients had received checkpoint inhibitors. Partial responses occurred in three dose-escalation patients: two with cutaneous melanoma and one with hepatocellular carcinoma. Intravenous ivuxolimab was administered to patients every 2 weeks at six dose levels: 0.01, 0.1, 0.3, 1.5, 3 and 10 mg/kg.

Patients with a history of autoimmune disease or receiving systemic immunosuppression were excluded from the trial. Peripheral blood for TCR sequencing was collected from all dose cohorts at baseline, on cycle 4 day 1, and on cycle 7 day 1. Samples were obtained from an open-label, multicenter, first-in-human phase I dose-escalation trial of ivuxolimab. Adults with locally advanced or metastatic head and neck squamous cell, hepatocellular, melanoma or renal cell carcinoma were enrolled in the trial. Before TCR sequencing, CD4+ T cells and CD8+ T cells from peripheral blood were sorted into separate populations. The V and J ends are trimmed by 1 base and 0 bases, leaving 9 bases between them. CDR1 and CDR2, looked up from the germline V gene, are SGHTA and FQGNSA. The CDR3, cysteine through phenylalanine, is 15 amino acids long. Only CDR3 DNA remains: 45 bases, in frame from the first base. Genomic DNA was isolated from the sorted cells so that the TCRbeta CDR3 region could be sequenced. The immunoSEQ Assay was used to sequence the TCRbeta CDR3 regions. Drawn from immuneACCESS, this table holds only the in-frame rearrangements with V and J called that TCRdb kept. Clones are partly lost; checked studies trace under half to an unresolved V gene and leave the rest unexplained. The sample yields some 98,000 clones; roughly 91% were counted once. The ten largest clones represent 0.25% to 0.35% of the sample.

The full study reports these points: The antigen specificity of the clonally expanded peripheral T cells was not determined. Low levels of normalized T-cell clonal expansion were also seen in some nonresponding patients. At doses of 0.1 to 3.0 mg/kg, clonal expansion of both CD4+ and CD8+ blood T cells was observed from baseline to week 6. After ivuxolimab, expanded clones were on average more numerous among CD8+ T cells than among CD4+ T cells. In the 0.1-3.0 mg/kg groups, partial responders were among the patients with the lowest normalized peripheral clonal expansion, particularly in CD8+ T cells.

The material was CD4+ or CD8+ T cells sorted from blood, obtained in a trial of the OX40 agonist ivuxolimab. The TCR originated in an adult with an advanced solid tumor such as melanoma, head and neck, liver or kidney cancer. The sequence links TRBV7-2 to TRBJ1-2; there is no confident call for the D gene. The bases are TGTGCCAGCAGCTTAGTCAGCGAAGCTAACTATGGCTACACCTTC. This codes for CASSLVSEANYGYTF.